The rows below give T cell receptor beta chains drawn from one sample of a study of regulatory T cells in long-lasting Graves disease. MiXCR was run by TCRdb on the multiplex PCR reads, yielding one entry per CDR3 protein. The sample carries roughly 500,000 distinct CDR3 sequences, 20% recorded once. The sequences come from peripheral blood mononuclear cells (PBMCs), collected when the disease was refractory, from a patient treated with antithyroid drugs. The source is a female donor with Graves disease. CDR3s include the opening cysteine and the closing phenylalanine or tryptophan. The listing skips clone size in some rows; elsewhere it reads once, few, many or a size class.

CDR3aa: CASSLTGFGSTIYF
v_gene: TRBV6-1
len: 14
abundance: -

CDR3aa: CASSGRDSAYEQYF
v_gene: TRBV13
len: 14
abundance: -

CDR3aa: CAITLGQGQRYGYTF
v_gene: TRBV10-3
len: 15
abundance: few

CDR3aa: CASSLLPGPGELFF
v_gene: TRBV11-2
len: 14
abundance: many

CDR3aa: CASSLSSYSYEQYF
v_gene: TRBV7-2
len: 14
abundance: -

CDR3aa: CSAQSGRGNEQFF
v_gene: TRBV20-1
len: 13
abundance: -

CDR3aa: CASSPSGRVEFF
v_gene: TRBV12-3/TRBV12-4
len: 12
abundance: -

CDR3aa: CASSYEGNEQYF
v_gene: TRBV6-5
len: 12
abundance: many

CDR3aa: CASSPTGIGTEAFF
v_gene: TRBV7-9
len: 14
abundance: -

CDR3aa: CASSQEAGVNSPLHF
v_gene: TRBV4-2
len: 15
abundance: -

CDR3aa: CASRHLVQFNYGYTF
v_gene: TRBV28
len: 15
abundance: many

CDR3aa: CASSEYIGENYGYTF
v_gene: TRBV6-1
len: 15
abundance: many

CDR3aa: CSVEGRLFPEAFF
v_gene: TRBV29-1
len: 13
abundance: -

CDR3aa: CASSLADGGAAETQYF
v_gene: TRBV5-4
len: 16
abundance: few

CDR3aa: CASSLGGGRYSEAFF
v_gene: TRBV27
len: 15
abundance: many

CDR3aa: CSASPRGPYEQYF
v_gene: TRBV20-1
len: 13
abundance: many

CDR3aa: CASSLARSGIGPYEQYF
v_gene: TRBV7-8
len: 17
abundance: many

CDR3aa: CAISEAGGAYGYTF
v_gene: TRBV10-3
len: 14
abundance: many

CDR3aa: CASSPLAGPGNEQFF
v_gene: TRBV28
len: 15
abundance: -

CDR3aa: CSARPYRQDDYEQYF
v_gene: TRBV20-1
len: 15
abundance: many

CDR3aa: CASSYRPGTRSNYGYTF
v_gene: TRBV6-5
len: 17
abundance: many

CDR3aa: CASTRDPGADYEQYF
v_gene: TRBV6-2/TRBV6-3
len: 15
abundance: many